This record looks at one T cell receptor (beta chain) sequence and its context. MiXCR was run by TCRdb on the 5' RACE reads, yielding one entry per CDR3 protein. The sample includes 350,000 to 450,000 distinct CDR3 sequences, over 25% of them seen just once. This CDR3 spans 11 amino acids. In germline, CDR1 is MNHEY, CDR2 SVGEGT. V dropped 6 bases and J dropped 9 bases, with 12 bases sitting between them. This record comes from a study of identical twins' blood T cells. The genes are TRBV6-2 or TRBV6-3 and TRBJ2-7, with D hard to call. Sequenced input: PBMCs. The sequence was obtained from a woman between 18 and 55 years old in good health. CDR3 sequence reads: CASSLTLVQYF. In DNA form, the CDR3 reads TGTGCCAGCAGCCTGACCCTTGTGCAGTACTTC.